This T cell receptor (beta chain) was retrieved from a study of blood T cell repertoires in COVID-19. The wider study: Samples representing acute and convalescent COVID-19 were sourced from the United States, Italy and Spain. T cells, B-cell-depleted T cells, or PBMCs supplied cDNA or gDNA.

As originally analysed: Estimation of nucleated cell counts was performed using reference gene primer amplification. The repertoire was sequenced with immunoSEQ multiplex PCR; TCRdb's copy has only in-frame clones and lacks some. V and J calls and clone size come straight from that table; D and trimming were deduced from the DNA. Altogether some 110,000 clones are present, over 65% being singletons, with the ten largest covering about 2.1%. The origin of this receptor is a young man with acute or convalescent COVID-19. The sequenced material came from peripheral blood.

CDR3 in DNA: TGTGCCAGCAGCTTAGGCCGACAGCGAAACACAGATACGCAGTATTTT. This encodes CASSLGRQRNTDTQYF. The chain joins TRBV13 to TRBJ2-3; the D gene is possibly TRBD1 (5 bases). Trimming pared 0 bases from V and 2 bases from J, leaving 12 bases between. Germline assignment: CDR1 PRHDT and CDR2 FYEKMQ (reference sequence). The CDR3 spans 16 residues.